One T cell receptor beta chain is described in this entry. J lost 6 bases, V lost 4 bases, and 11 bases had no gene match. Germline CDR1 SGHDT, CDR2 YYEEEE. The CDR3 extends over 15 amino acids. Produced via immunoSEQ multiplex PCR; TCRdb's table is partial and in-frame only. The table includes 7,000 to 8,500 clones, 70% to 90% detected once. This record comes from a study of chemoradiotherapy in HPV16-positive cancers. The receptor was derived from a human donor with HPV-associated anogenital cancer. The V and J genes are TRBV5-6 and TRBJ1-2; 8 bases map to TRBD1. Sampling was carried out from a patient who underwent chemoradiotherapy. The CDR3 sequence is CASSPGTGSDHGYTF. The DNA for the CDR3 is TGTGCCAGCAGCCCGGGGACAGGTTCAGACCATGGCTACACCTTC.